This TCR beta chain comes out of a study of technical replicates of blood from a few donors. CDR1 is LGHNA and CDR2 is YSLEER in the germline V gene. The CDR3 extends over 15 amino acids. V trimming: 5 bases; J trimming: 3 bases; junction bases outside the gene matches: 6. Libraries were prepared by immunoSEQ multiplex PCR; TCRdb keeps only in-frame clonotypes and omits some of them. The sample contains some 66,000 clones, over 75% of which appear only once. The J gene is TRBJ2-1, the V gene TRBV4-3; 8 bases line up with TRBD2. What was sequenced was PBMCs. The sequence derives from a human donor in good health. Some clones in this sample may be carry-over from other donors' samples. The CDR3 region is CASSGARGVYNEQFF. The CDR3 DNA reads as TGCGCCAGCAGCGGAGCGCGGGGGGTCTACAATGAGCAGTTCTTC.